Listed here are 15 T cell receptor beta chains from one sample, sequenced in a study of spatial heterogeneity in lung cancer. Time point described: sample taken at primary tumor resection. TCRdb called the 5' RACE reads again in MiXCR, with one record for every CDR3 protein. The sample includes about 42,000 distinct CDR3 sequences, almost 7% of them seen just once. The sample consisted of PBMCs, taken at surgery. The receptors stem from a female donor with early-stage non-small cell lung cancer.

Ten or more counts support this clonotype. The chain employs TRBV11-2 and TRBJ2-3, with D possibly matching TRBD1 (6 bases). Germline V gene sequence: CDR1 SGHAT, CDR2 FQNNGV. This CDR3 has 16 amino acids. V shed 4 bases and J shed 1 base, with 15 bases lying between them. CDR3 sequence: CASSSLGGRGTDTQYF. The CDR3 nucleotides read TGTGCCAGCAGCTCTTTAGGGGGACGGGGCACAGATACGCAGTATTTT.

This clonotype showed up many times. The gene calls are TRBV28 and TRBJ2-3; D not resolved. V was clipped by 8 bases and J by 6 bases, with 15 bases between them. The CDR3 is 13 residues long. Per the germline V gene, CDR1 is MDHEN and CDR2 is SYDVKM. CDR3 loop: CASLVPKTDTQYF. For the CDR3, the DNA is TGTGCCAGCCTAGTTCCTAAGACGGATACGCAGTATTTT. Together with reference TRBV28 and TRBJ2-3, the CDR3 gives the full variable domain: DVKVTQSSRYLVKRTGEKVFLECVQDMDHENMFWYRQDPGLGLRLIYFSYDVKMKEKGDIPEGYSVSREKKERFSLILESASTNQTSMYLCASLVPKTDTQYFGPGTRLTVL.

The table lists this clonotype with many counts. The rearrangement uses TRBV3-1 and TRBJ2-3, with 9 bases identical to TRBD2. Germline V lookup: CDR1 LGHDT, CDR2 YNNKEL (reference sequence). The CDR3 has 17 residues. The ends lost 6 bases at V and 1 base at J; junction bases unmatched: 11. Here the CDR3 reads CASRRRGAGGGTDTQYF. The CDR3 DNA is TGTGCCAGCAGGCGAAGGGGAGCGGGGGGAGGCACAGATACGCAGTATTTT.

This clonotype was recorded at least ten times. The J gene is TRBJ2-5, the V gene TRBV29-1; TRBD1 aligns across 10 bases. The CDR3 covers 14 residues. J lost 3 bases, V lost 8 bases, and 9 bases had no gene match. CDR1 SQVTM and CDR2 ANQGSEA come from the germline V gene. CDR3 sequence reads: CSTSGTGVEETQYF. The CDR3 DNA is TGCAGCACTTCCGGGACAGGGGTGGAAGAGACCCAGTACTTC. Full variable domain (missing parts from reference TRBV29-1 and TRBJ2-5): SAVISQKPSRDICQRGTSLTIQCQVDSQVTMMFWYRQQPGQSLTLIATANQGSEATYESGFVIDKFPISRPNLTFSTLTVSNMSPEDSSIYLCSTSGTGVEETQYFGPGTRLLVL.

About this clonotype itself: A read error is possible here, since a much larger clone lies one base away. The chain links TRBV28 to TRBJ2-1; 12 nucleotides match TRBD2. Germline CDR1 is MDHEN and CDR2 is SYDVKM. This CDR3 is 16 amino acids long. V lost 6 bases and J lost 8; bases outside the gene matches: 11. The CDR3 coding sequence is TGTGCCAGCAGCCTGCTAGCGGGGGGGACGTTGCATGAGCAGTTCTTC. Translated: CASSLLAGGTLHEQFF.

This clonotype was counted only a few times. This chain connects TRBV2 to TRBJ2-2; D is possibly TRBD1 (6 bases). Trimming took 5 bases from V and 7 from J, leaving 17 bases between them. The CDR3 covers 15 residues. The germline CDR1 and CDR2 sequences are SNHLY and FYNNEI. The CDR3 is CASSLGGPAYGELFF. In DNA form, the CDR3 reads TGTGCCAGCAGTCTAGGGGGTCCGGCTTACGGGGAGCTGTTTTTT. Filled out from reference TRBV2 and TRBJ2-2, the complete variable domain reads EPEVTQTPSHQVTQMGQEVILRCVPISNHLYFYWYRQILGQKVEFLVSFYNNEISEKSEIFDDQFSVERPDGSNFTLKIRSTKLEDSAMYFCASSLGGPAYGELFFGEGSRLTVL.

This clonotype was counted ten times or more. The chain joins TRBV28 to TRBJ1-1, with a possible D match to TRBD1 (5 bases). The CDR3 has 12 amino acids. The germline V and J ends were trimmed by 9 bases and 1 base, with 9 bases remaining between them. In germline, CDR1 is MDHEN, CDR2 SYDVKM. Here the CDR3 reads CASQGSNTEAFF. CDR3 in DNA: TGTGCCAGTCAGGGTTCGAACACTGAAGCTTTCTTT.

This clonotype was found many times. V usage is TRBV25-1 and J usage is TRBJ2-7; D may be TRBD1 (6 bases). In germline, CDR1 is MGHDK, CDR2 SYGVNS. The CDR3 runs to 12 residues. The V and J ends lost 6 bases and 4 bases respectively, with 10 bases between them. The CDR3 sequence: CASSRGGYEQYF. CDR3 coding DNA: TGTGCCAGCAGCAGGGGCGGTTACGAGCAGTACTTC.

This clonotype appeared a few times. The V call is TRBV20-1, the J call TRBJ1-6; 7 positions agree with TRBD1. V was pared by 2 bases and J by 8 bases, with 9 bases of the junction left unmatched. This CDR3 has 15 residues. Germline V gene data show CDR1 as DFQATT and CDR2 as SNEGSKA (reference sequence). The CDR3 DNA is TGCAGTGCTAGACAACGAGGGACAGTCGATTCACCCCTCCACTTT. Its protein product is CSARQRGTVDSPLHF.

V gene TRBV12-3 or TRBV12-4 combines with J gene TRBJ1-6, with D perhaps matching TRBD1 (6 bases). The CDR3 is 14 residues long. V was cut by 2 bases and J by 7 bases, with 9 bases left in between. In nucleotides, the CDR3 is TGTGCCAGCAGTTTAACAGGGATAAATTCACCCCTCCACTTT. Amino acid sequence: CASSLTGINSPLHF.

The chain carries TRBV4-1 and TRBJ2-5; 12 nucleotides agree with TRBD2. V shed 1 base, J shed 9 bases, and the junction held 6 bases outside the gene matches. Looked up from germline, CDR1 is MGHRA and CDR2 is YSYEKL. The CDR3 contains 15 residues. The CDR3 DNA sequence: TGCGCCAGCAGCCAAGGGACTAGCGGGACCCGGGCCCAGTACTTC. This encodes CASSQGTSGTRAQYF.

CDR3 in amino acids: CASSSRTAPYEQYF. CDR3 sequence (DNA): TGCGCCAGCAGCTCAAGGACAGCCCCCTACGAGCAGTACTTC. V usage is TRBV5-1 and J usage is TRBJ2-7, with D perhaps matching TRBD1 (6 bases). The CDR3 totals 14 residues. V gave up 3 bases and J gave up 2 bases, with 12 bases separating them. CDR1 is SGHRS and CDR2 is YFSETQ in the germline V gene. Full variable domain (remainder filled in from reference TRBV5-1 and TRBJ2-7): KAGVTQTPRYLIKTRGQQVTLSCSPISGHRSVSWYQQTPGQGLQFLFEYFSETQRNKGNFPGRFSGRQFSNSRSEMNVSTLELGDSALYLCASSSRTAPYEQYFGPGTRLTVT.

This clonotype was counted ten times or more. CDR3 sequence: CASSLWKTQYF. In nucleotides, the CDR3 is TGTGCCAGCAGCTTATGGAAGACCCAGTACTTC. This chain links TRBV7-3 with TRBJ2-5; D gene uncertain. This CDR3 is built from 11 residues. V was shortened by 2 bases and J by 6 bases, with 4 bases between the two germline ends. Germline CDR1 reads SGHTA; CDR2 reads FQGTGA.

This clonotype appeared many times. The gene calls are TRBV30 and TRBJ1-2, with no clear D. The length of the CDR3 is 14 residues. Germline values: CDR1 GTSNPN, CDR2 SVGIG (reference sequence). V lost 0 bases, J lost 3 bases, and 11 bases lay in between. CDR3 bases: TGTGCCTGGAGTGTATTGACCGCCGACTATGGCTACACCTTC. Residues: CAWSVLTADYGYTF.

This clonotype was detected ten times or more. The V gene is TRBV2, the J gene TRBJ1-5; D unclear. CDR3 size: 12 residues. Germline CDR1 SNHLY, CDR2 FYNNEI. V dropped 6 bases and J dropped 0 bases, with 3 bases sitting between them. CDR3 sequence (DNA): TGTGCCAGCAGCCCTAGCAATCAGCCCCAGCATTTT. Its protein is CASSPSNQPQHF.